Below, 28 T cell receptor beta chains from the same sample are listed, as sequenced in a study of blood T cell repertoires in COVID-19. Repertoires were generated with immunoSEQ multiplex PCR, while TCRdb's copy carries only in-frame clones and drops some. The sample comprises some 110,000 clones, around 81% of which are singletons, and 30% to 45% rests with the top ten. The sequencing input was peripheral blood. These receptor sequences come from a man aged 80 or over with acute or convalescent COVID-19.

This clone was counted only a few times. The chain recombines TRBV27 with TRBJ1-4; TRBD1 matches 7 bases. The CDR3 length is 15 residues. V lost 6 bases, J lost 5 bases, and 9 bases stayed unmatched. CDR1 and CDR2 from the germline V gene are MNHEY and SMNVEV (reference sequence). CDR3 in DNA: TGTGCCAGCAGCCCCGTTGGGACAGTCAATGAAAAACTGTTTTTT. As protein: CASSPVGTVNEKLFF.

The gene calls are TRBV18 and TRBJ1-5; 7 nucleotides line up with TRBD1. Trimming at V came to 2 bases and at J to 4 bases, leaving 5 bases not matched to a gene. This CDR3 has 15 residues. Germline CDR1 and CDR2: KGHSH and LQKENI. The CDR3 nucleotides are TGTGCCAGCTCACCAGCCGGGACAGTAAATCAGCCCCAGCATTTT. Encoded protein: CASSPAGTVNQPQHF.

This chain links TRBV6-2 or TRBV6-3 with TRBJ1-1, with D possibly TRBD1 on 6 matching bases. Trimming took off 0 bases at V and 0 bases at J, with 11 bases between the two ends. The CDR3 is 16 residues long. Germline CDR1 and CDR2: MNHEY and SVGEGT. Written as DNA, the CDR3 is TGTGCCAGCAGTTACTCCTTGGACAGCATGAACACTGAAGCTTTCTTT. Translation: CASSYSLDSMNTEAFF.

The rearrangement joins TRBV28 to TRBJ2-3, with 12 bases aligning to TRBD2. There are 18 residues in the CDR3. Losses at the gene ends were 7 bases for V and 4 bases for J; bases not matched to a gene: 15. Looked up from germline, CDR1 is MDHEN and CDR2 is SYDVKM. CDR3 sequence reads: CASTPLILAGGPSDTQYF. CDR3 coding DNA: TGTGCCAGCACCCCACTTATTCTAGCGGGAGGGCCCTCAGATACGCAGTATTTT.

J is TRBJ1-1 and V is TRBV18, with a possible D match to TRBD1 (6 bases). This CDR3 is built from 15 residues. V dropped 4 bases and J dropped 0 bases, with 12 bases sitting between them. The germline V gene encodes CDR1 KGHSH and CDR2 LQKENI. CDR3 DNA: TGTGCCAGCTCACTAGATACAGGGATGAACACTGAAGCTTTCTTT. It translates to CASSLDTGMNTEAFF.

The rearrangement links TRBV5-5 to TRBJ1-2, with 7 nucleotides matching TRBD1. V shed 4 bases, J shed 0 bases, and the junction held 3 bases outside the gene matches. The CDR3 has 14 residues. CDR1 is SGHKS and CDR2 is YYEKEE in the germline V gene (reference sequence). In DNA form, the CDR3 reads TGTGCCAGCAGCGGCGGGACAGCTAACTATGGCTACACCTTC. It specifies CASSGGTANYGYTF.

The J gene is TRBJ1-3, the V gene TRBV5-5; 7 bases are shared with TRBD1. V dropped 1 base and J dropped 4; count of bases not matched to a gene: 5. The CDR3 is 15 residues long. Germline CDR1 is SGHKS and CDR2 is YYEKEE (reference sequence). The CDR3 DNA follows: TGTGCCAGCAGCTTGAATGAGGGGGCAGGAAACACCATATATTTT. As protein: CASSLNEGAGNTIYF. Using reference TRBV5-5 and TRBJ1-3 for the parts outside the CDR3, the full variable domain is DAGVTQSPTHLIKTRGQQVTLRCSPISGHKSVSWYQQVLGQGPQFIFQYYEKEERGRGNFPDRFSARQFPNYSSELNVNALLLGDSALYLCASSLNEGAGNTIYFGEGSWLTVV.

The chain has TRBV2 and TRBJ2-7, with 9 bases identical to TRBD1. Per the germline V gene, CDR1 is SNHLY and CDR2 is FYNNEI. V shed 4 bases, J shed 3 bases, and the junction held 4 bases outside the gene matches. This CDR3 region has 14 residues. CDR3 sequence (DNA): TGTGCCAGCAGTGGGGGACAGGGAAACTACGAGCAGTACTTC. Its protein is CASSGGQGNYEQYF. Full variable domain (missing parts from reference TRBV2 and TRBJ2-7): EPEVTQTPSHQVTQMGQEVILRCVPISNHLYFYWYRQILGQKVEFLVSFYNNEISEKSEIFDDQFSVERPDGSNFTLKIRSTKLEDSAMYFCASSGGQGNYEQYFGPGTRLTVT.

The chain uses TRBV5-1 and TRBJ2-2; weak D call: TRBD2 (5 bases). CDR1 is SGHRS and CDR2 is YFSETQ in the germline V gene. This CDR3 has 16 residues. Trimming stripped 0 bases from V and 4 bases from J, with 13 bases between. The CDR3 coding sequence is TGCGCCAGCAGCTTGGACGGAGGAGTTGGCACCGGGGAGCTGTTTTTT. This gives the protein CASSLDGGVGTGELFF.

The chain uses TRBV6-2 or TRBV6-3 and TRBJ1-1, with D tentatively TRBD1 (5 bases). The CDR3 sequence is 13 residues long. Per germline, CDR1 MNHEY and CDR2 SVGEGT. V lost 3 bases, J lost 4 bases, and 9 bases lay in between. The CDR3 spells CASSYRQGTEAFF. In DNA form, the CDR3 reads TGTGCCAGCAGTTATAGGCAGGGCACTGAAGCTTTCTTT.

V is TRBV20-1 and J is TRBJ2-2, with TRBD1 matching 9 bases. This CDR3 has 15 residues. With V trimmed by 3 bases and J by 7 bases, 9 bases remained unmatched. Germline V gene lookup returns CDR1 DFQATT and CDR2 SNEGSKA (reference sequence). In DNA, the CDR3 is TGCAGTGCTAGTATACAGGGGGCAGGAGGCGGGGAGCTGTTTTTT. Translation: CSASIQGAGGGELFF.

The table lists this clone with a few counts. This chain's CDR3 is CASSSQGHTEAFF. The CDR3 DNA follows: TGTGCCAGCAGCTCACAGGGGCACACTGAAGCTTTCTTT. The chain recombines TRBV7-8 with TRBJ1-1; TRBD1 matches 7 bases. This CDR3 has 13 residues. Germline CDR1 is SGHVS and CDR2 is FQNEAQ. After removal of 4 bases from V and 3 bases from J, the junction contained 2 bases not matched to a gene.

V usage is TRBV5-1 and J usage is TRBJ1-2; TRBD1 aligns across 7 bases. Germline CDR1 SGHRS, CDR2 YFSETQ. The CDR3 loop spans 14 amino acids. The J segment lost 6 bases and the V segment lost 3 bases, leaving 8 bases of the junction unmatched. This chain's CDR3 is CASSSRSTGNGYTF. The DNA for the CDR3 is TGCGCCAGCAGCTCCCGATCGACAGGGAATGGCTACACCTTC.

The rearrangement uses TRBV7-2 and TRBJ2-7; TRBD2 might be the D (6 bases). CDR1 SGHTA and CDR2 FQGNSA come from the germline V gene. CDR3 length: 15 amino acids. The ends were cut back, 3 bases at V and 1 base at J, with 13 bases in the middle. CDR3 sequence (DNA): TGTGCCAGCAGCTTTACCGGGACTTCATCCTACGAGCAGTACTTC. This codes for CASSFTGTSSYEQYF.

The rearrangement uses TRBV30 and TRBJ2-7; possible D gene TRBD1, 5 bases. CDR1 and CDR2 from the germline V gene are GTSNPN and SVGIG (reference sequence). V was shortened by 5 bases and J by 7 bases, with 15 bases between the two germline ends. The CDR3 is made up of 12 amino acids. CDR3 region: CAWGDRIREQYF. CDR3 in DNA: TGTGCCTGGGGTGACAGAATACGGGAGCAGTACTTC.

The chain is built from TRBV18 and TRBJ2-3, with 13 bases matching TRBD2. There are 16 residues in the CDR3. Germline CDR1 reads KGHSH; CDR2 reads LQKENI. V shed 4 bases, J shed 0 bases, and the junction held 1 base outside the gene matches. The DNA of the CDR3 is TGTGCCAGCTCACGGGGACTAGCGGGGAGCACAGATACGCAGTATTTT. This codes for CASSRGLAGSTDTQYF.

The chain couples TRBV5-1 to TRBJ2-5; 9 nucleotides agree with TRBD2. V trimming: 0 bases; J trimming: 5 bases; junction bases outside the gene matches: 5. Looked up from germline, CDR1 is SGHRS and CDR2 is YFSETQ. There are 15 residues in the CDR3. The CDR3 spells CASSLGRREGETQYF. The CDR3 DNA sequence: TGCGCCAGCAGCTTGGGTCGGCGGGAGGGTGAGACCCAGTACTTC. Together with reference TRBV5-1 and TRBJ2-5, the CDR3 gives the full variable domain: KAGVTQTPRYLIKTRGQQVTLSCSPISGHRSVSWYQQTPGQGLQFLFEYFSETQRNKGNFPGRFSGRQFSNSRSEMNVSTLELGDSALYLCASSLGRREGETQYFGPGTRLLVL.

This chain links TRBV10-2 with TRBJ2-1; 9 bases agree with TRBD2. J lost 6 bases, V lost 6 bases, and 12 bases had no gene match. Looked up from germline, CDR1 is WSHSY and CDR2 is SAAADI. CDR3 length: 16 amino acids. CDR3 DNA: TGCGCCAGCAGAATGTTCGAGACTAGCGGAAGCAATGAGCAGTTCTTC. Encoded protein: CASRMFETSGSNEQFF.

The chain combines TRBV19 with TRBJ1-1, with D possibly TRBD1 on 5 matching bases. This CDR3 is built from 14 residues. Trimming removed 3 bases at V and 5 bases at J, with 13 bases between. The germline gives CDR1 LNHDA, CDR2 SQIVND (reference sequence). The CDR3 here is CASSIPVRGTEAFF. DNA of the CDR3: TGTGCCAGTAGTATCCCCGTCCGGGGGACTGAAGCTTTCTTT.

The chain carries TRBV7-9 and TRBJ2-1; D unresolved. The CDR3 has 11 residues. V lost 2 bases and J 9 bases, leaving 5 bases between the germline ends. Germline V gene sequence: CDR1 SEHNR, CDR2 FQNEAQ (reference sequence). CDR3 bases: TGTGCCAGCAGCTTATCTTTTGAGCAGTTCTTC. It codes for CASSLSFEQFF.

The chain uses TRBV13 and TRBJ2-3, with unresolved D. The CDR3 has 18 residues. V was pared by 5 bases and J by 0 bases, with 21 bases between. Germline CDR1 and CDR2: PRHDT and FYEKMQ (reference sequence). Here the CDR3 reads CASSPTRLRLTSTDTQYF. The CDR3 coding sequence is TGTGCCAGCAGCCCTACACGACTGAGGCTGACTAGCACAGATACGCAGTATTTT.

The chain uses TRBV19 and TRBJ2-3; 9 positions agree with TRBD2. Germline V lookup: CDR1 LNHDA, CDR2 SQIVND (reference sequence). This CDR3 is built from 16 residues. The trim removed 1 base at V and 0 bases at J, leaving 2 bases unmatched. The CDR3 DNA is TGTGCCAGTAGTATAGGGCTAGCGGGGAGCACAGATACGCAGTATTTT. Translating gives CASSIGLAGSTDTQYF.

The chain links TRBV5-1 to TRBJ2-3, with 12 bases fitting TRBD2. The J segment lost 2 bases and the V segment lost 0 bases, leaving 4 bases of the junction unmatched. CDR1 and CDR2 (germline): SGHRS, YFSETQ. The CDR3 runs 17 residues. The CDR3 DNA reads TGCGCCAGCAGCTTGGGTCTAGCGGGAGGGGCCACAGATACGCAGTATTTT. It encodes CASSLGLAGGATDTQYF.

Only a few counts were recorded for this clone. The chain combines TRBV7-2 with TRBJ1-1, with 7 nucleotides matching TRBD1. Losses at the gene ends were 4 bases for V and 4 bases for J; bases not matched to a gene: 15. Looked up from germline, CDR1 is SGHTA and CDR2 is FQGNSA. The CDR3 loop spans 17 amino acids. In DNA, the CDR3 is TGTGCCAGCAGCTCTAGGGGGGCAGGGGGGAGAATCACTGAAGCTTTCTTT. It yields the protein CASSSRGAGGRITEAFF.

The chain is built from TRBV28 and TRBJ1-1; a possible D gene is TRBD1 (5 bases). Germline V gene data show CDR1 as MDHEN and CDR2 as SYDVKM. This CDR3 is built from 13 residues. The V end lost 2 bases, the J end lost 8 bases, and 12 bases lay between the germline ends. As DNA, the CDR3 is TGTGCCAGCAGTTTAACGGCGGCAGGGGAAGCTTTCTTT. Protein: CASSLTAAGEAFF.

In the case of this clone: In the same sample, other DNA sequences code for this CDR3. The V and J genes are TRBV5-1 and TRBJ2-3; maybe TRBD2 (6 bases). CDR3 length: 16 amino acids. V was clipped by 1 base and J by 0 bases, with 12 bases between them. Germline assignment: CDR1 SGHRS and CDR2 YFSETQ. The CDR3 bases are TGCGCCAGCAGCTTGAGATTAGCGGATAGCACAGATACGCAGTATTTT. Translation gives CASSLRLADSTDTQYF.

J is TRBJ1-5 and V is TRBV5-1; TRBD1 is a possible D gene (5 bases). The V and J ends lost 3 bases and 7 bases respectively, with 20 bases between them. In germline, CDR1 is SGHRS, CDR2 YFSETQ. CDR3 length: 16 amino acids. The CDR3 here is CASSSDPSTGVQPQHF. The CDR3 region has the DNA TGCGCCAGCAGCTCCGATCCGTCAACAGGAGTACAGCCCCAGCATTTT.

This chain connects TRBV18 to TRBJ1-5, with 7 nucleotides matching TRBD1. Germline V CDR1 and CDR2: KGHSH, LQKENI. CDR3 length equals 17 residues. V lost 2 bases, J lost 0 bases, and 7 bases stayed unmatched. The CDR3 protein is CASSPKEQGYSNQPQHF. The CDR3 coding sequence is TGTGCCAGCTCACCAAAGGAACAGGGGTATAGCAATCAGCCCCAGCATTTT. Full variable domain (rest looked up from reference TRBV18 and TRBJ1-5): NAGVMQNPRHLVRRRGQEARLRCSPMKGHSHVYWYRQLPEEGLKFMVYLQKENIIDESGMPKERFSAEFPKEGPSILRIQQVVRGDSAAYFCASSPKEQGYSNQPQHFGDGTRLSIL.